This TCR beta chain is drawn from a study of blood T cell repertoires in COVID-19. About the research overall: Sites in the United States, Italy and Spain provided acute and convalescent COVID-19 samples.

J gave up 2 bases and V 3 bases, and 6 bases lay outside the gene matches. The CDR3 has 16 amino acids. Germline-derived CDR1 and CDR2 are SGHAT and FQNNGV. The table came from immunoSEQ multiplex PCR; TCRdb's copy has only in-frame clones and leaves some out. This sample has around 250,000 clones, with about 81% found just once. The genes are TRBV11-2 and TRBJ1-1; 10 bases agree with TRBD1. This receptor was identified in a man younger than 45 with acute COVID-19. Sequencing was done on a sample of PBMCs or T cells enriched from blood (not recorded which). The CDR3 coding sequence is TGTGCCAGCAGCTTCCGACAGGGGGCGTACAACACTGAAGCTTTCTTT. Residues: CASSFRQGAYNTEAFF.